This T cell receptor beta chain was identified during a study of tumor-infiltrating lymphocytes in primary liver carcinoma. About the research overall: The cohort consisted of patients whose primary liver carcinoma was surgically resected. Roughly 3.65 to 7.5 million productive TCRbeta reads came from each sample, comparable across tissue types.

Synthesis of TCR beta cDNA was carried out from approximately 0.55 ug total RNA with a constant-region primer. Three-round nested multiplex PCR performed with slightly modified ARM-PCR produced the TCR beta libraries. Researchers ran the first two PCR rounds for roughly 10 cycles each with TRBV1-TRBV30 forward primers and a C-beta reverse primer. TCRdb independently ran MiXCR on the multiplex PCR reads; one entry per CDR3 protein. The sample carries about 210,000 distinct CDR3 sequences, less than 70% recorded once. The CDR3 is 17 amino acids. Germline CDR1 SGHRS, CDR2 YFSETQ. With 3 bases removed from V and 7 bases from J, the gap between germline ends came to 22 bases. Germline DNA was extracted too, while blood RNA derived from unsorted whole blood.

The sequenced material came from peripheral blood. The clonotype originates from an older woman with primary liver carcinoma and hepatitis B virus infection. V and J are TRBV5-1 and TRBJ1-4, with D perhaps matching TRBD1 (5 bases). The CDR3, as DNA: TGCGCCAGCAGCTCGCAGAACCGGGGACGGTCTCGTGAAAAACTGTTTTTT. Translating it yields CASSSQNRGRSREKLFF.